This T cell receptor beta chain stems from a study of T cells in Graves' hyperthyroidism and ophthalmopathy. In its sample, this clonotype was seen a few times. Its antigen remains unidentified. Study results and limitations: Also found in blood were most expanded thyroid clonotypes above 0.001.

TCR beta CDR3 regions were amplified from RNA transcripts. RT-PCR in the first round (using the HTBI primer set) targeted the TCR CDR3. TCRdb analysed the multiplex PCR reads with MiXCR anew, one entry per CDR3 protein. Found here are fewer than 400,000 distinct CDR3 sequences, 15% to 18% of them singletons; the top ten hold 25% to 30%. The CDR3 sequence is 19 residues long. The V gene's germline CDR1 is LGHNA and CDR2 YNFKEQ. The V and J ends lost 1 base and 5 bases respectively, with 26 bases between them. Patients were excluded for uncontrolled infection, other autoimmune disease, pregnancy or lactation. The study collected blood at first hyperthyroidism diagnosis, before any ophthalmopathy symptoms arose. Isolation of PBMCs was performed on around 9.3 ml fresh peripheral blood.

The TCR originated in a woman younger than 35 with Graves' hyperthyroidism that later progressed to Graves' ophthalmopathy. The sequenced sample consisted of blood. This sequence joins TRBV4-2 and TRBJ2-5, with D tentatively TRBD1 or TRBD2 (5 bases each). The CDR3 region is CASSQGTPVRTLGRETQYF. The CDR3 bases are TGTGCCAGCAGCCAAGGAACCCCAGTCCGGACTTTGGGACGGGAGACCCAGTACTTC.